The clone carrying this T cell receptor (beta chain) was observed a handful of times. The antigen is undetermined. This sample stems from a study of tumor-infiltrating lymphocytes in localized non-small cell lung cancer. Study results and limitations: TCRbeta sequencing showed higher T cell infiltration in tumors than uninvolved lung.

Assay: immunoSEQ multiplex PCR; the TCRdb copy retains only in-frame clones and omits some. The sample carries over 10,000 clones, about four fifths recorded once. Germline CDR1 SGHTS, CDR2 YDEGEE. The CDR3 has 15 residues. Trimming cost V 0 bases and J 0 bases, with 7 bases left between them. The sample consisted of lung tumor tissue. This receptor was identified in a human donor with non-small cell lung cancer. The chain carries TRBV5-8 and TRBJ1-3; D unresolved. The CDR3 bases are TGTGCCAGCAGCTTGGCGTCAGTCTCTGGAAACACCATATATTTT. Protein: CASSLASVSGNTIYF.